A single sample is the source of the 22 T cell receptor beta chains below, sequenced in a study of control samples from healthy donors and cancer patients. Assay: immunoSEQ multiplex PCR; the TCRdb copy retains only in-frame clones and omits some. The table records tens of thousands of clones, over 75% of them present only once. Sequencing was performed on blood. The receptors here all came from a man in his fifties or sixties in good health.

The rearrangement uses TRBV7-6 and TRBJ2-3, with TRBD1 matching over 7 bases. The CDR3 covers 16 residues. Germline CDR1 is SGHVS and CDR2 is FNYEAQ. V lost 5 bases, J lost 0 bases, and 8 bases stayed unmatched. The CDR3 coding sequence is TGTGCCAGCAGCCTACAGGGGTTGGGGAGCACAGATACGCAGTATTTT. The encoded protein is CASSLQGLGSTDTQYF.

The gene calls are TRBV6-5 and TRBJ2-7; tentative D call: TRBD1 (6 bases). With 6 bases removed from V and 0 bases from J, the gap between germline ends came to 12 bases. CDR1 MNHEY and CDR2 SVGAGI come from the germline V gene. The CDR3 covers 14 residues. The CDR3 DNA follows: TGTGCCAGCAGAAACCGGGACAACTCCTACGAGCAGTACTTC. This sequence encodes CASRNRDNSYEQYF.

The chain uses TRBV19 and TRBJ1-4; D call uncertain. CDR3 length: 15 amino acids. V was cut by 3 bases and J by 0 bases, with 8 bases left in between. The germline CDR1 and CDR2 sequences are LNHDA and SQIVND (reference sequence). In nucleotides, the CDR3 is TGTGCCAGTAGTATCGACGGGGCAACTAATGAAAAACTGTTTTTT. Its translation is CASSIDGATNEKLFF.

The V call is TRBV9, the J call TRBJ2-7, with 8 bases identical to TRBD2. This CDR3 is built from 15 residues. With 0 bases clipped from V and 5 bases from J, the junction kept 7 bases outside the gene matches. Germline lookup yields CDR1 SGDLS and CDR2 YYNGEE. The CDR3 nucleotides are TGTGCCAGCAGCGTAGGCGGGGGGACTGCTAACGAGCAGTACTTC. As protein: CASSVGGGTANEQYF.

The chain combines TRBV5-1 with TRBJ1-1; D call uncertain. The V and J ends lost 4 bases and 6 bases respectively, with 10 bases between them. The CDR3 contains 12 residues. Germline assignment: CDR1 SGHRS and CDR2 YFSETQ. CDR3 in amino acids: CASSLTGAEAFF. DNA for the CDR3: TGCGCCAGCAGCCTAACCGGGGCTGAAGCTTTCTTT.

The J gene is TRBJ2-3, the V gene TRBV3-1 (or the pseudogene TRBV3-2); D gene uncertain. Per the germline V gene, CDR1 is LGHDT and CDR2 is YNNKEL (reference sequence). V dropped 4 bases and J dropped 0 bases, with 2 bases sitting between them. The CDR3 is made up of 12 amino acids. The CDR3 DNA follows: TGTGCCAGCAGCCTCAGCACAGATACGCAGTATTTT. Protein product: CASSLSTDTQYF.

The chain links TRBV14 to TRBJ1-4; D ambiguous. Germline CDR1 reads SGHDN; CDR2 reads FVKESK. Trimming stripped 5 bases from V and 5 bases from J, with 21 bases between. CDR3 length: 17 amino acids. CDR3 DNA sequence: TGTGCCAGCAGCGAATCGGGAGGTTTCAGGACCAATGAAAAACTGTTTTTT. Translated: CASSESGGFRTNEKLFF.

The chain is built from TRBV29-1 and TRBJ2-2, with a possible D match to TRBD1 (6 bases). CDR1 and CDR2 (germline): SQVTM, ANQGSEA. This CDR3 region has 15 residues. The V and J ends lost 6 bases and 5 bases respectively, with 19 bases between them. The CDR3 reads CSVSQGSEGTGELFF. The CDR3 DNA reads as TGCAGCGTATCACAGGGTAGTGAAGGGACCGGGGAGCTGTTTTTT.

The table lists this clone with a few counts. The genes are TRBV10-3 and TRBJ1-3; 8 bases line up with TRBD1. Germline lookup yields CDR1 ENHRY and CDR2 SYGVKD. Losses at the gene ends were 6 bases for V and 0 bases for J; bases not matched to a gene: 13. The length of the CDR3 is 18 residues. The DNA of the CDR3 is TGTGCCATCAGCTCCTCGAGGACAGGGTGGAGCTCTGGAAACACCATATATTTT. Translated: CAISSSRTGWSSGNTIYF.

The genes are TRBV20-1 and TRBJ2-5, with a weak D call TRBD1 (6 bases). Deletions cut 4 bases from V and 3 bases from J, with 6 bases between. In germline, CDR1 is DFQATT, CDR2 SNEGSKA (reference sequence). This CDR3 contains 11 residues. CDR3 bases: TGCAGTGCTAACAGGGAAGAGACCCAGTACTTC. It encodes CSANREETQYF.

The rearrangement uses TRBV7-9 and TRBJ2-4; the D is unclear. Trimming took 3 bases from V and 5 from J, leaving 2 bases between them. The CDR3 is 11 amino acids. Germline CDR1 reads SEHNR; CDR2 reads FQNEAQ (reference sequence). CDR3 loop: CASSFENIQYF. The CDR3 DNA follows: TGTGCCAGCAGCTTCGAAAACATTCAGTACTTC. The whole variable domain, remainder taken from reference TRBV7-9 and TRBJ2-4, is DTGVSQNPRHKITKRGQNVTFRCDPISEHNRLYWYRQTLGQGPEFLTYFQNEAQLEKSRLLSDRFSAERPKGSFSTLEIQRTEQGDSAMYLCASSFENIQYFGAGTRLSVL.

The rearrangement uses TRBV11-2 and TRBJ2-1; 7 bases are a match to TRBD1. The germline V gene encodes CDR1 SGHAT and CDR2 FQNNGV. The CDR3 contains 16 residues. V was clipped by 5 bases and J by 0 bases; unmatched bases: 7. This CDR3 reads CASSVTGSNSYNEQFF. CDR3 sequence (DNA): TGTGCCAGCAGCGTGACAGGGTCCAACTCCTACAATGAGCAGTTCTTC. Full variable domain (remainder filled in from reference TRBV11-2 and TRBJ2-1): EAGVAQSPRYKIIEKRQSVAFWCNPISGHATLYWYQQILGQGPKLLIQFQNNGVVDDSQLPKDRFSAERLKGVDSTLKIQPAKLEDSAVYLCASSVTGSNSYNEQFFGPGTRLTVL.

This chain links TRBV20-1 with TRBJ1-4; unclear D gene. Germline V gives CDR1 DFQATT, CDR2 SNEGSKA (reference sequence). Trimming removed 6 bases from V and 7 bases from J, with 9 bases in between. This CDR3 contains 11 residues. CDR3 in DNA: TGCAGTGCCATGCAACGTGAAAAACTGTTTTTT. Its protein is CSAMQREKLFF.

The rearrangement uses TRBV7-9 and TRBJ2-7, with 10 bases that match TRBD1. Germline assignment: CDR1 SEHNR and CDR2 FQNEAQ (reference sequence). The CDR3 spans 17 residues. The junction had 10 bases not matched to a gene; V was cut back by 5 bases and J by 0 bases. In DNA, the CDR3 is TGTGCCAGCAGCGCCCGGGACAGGGGAATCGGCTCCTACGAGCAGTACTTC. The encoded protein is CASSARDRGIGSYEQYF.

The chain joins TRBV30 to TRBJ2-6, with D perhaps given as TRBD1 or TRBD2 (6 bases each). V lost 0 bases and J lost 2, with 20 bases in between. Germline V gene lookup returns CDR1 GTSNPN and CDR2 SVGIG (reference sequence). This CDR3 comprises 19 residues. The CDR3: CAWSVNYLQGLAGANVLTF. The CDR3 nucleotides read TGTGCCTGGAGTGTAAATTATTTACAGGGACTGGCTGGGGCCAACGTCCTGACTTTC.

The gene calls are TRBV6-6 and TRBJ2-1; TRBD1 might be the D (6 bases). V lost 7 bases to trimming and J lost 16 bases, with 20 bases between them. CDR3 length: 12 amino acids. The V gene's germline CDR1 is MNHNY and CDR2 SVGAGI (reference sequence). CDR3 DNA: TGTGCCAGCATGGGAAGGCTTCAGGGGACCTTCTTC. Amino acid sequence: CASMGRLQGTFF.

The rearrangement joins TRBV24-1 to TRBJ1-4; D unresolved. V dropped 7 bases and J dropped 0 bases, with 5 bases sitting between them. The germline gives CDR1 KGHDR, CDR2 SFDVKD. The CDR3 has 13 amino acids. The CDR3 DNA sequence: TGTGCCACCAGCGATGCAACTAATGAAAAACTGTTTTTT. Its protein product is CATSDATNEKLFF.

The V and J genes are TRBV15 and TRBJ2-1; 9 bases align to TRBD2. The CDR3 length is 18 residues. CDR1 is LNHNV and CDR2 is YYDKDF in the germline V gene (reference sequence). V was pared by 3 bases and J by 8 bases, with 17 bases of the junction left unmatched. CDR3 in amino acids: CATSSEWVGGGANDEQFF. Here the CDR3 DNA reads TGTGCCACCAGCAGTGAATGGGTTGGCGGGGGGGCCAACGATGAGCAGTTCTTC.

Points on this clone: Germline is not matched at one junction end, which may reflect a read error. The rearrangement uses TRBV12-3 or TRBV12-4 and TRBJ1-2, with 7 positions matching TRBD1. The CDR3 sequence is 13 residues long. The CDR3 DNA reads as TGTGCCACCAGTTACAGGGGCCCTTTTGGCTACACCTTC. The encoded protein is CATSYRGPFGYTF.

V usage is TRBV7-2 and J usage is TRBJ2-7; D possibly matches TRBD1 or TRBD2 (5 bases each). CDR3 length: 12 amino acids. Trimming removed 6 bases at V and 7 bases at J, with 13 bases between. Per the germline V gene, CDR1 is SGHTA and CDR2 is FQGNSA. The chain's CDR3 is CASREVWGEQYF. The CDR3 DNA reads as TGTGCCAGCAGGGAGGTCTGGGGGGAGCAGTACTTC.

The rearrangement joins TRBV4-1 to TRBJ2-3; no clear D gene. The CDR3 spans 17 residues. In germline, CDR1 is MGHRA, CDR2 YSYEKL. The V gene lost 0 bases and the J gene lost 0 bases, with 13 bases spanning the gap. This CDR3 is CASSQDSSDPSTDTQYF. The DNA for the CDR3 is TGCGCCAGCAGCCAAGATAGTTCGGACCCTAGCACAGATACGCAGTATTTT.

The chain links TRBV5-6 to TRBJ1-1; 7 positions agree with TRBD1. With V trimmed by 1 base and J by 4 bases, 1 base remained unmatched. Per germline, CDR1 SGHDT and CDR2 YYEEEE. CDR3 length equals 13 residues. In nucleotides, the CDR3 is TGTGCCAGCAGCTTGACAGGGGTCACTGAAGCTTTCTTT. Encoded protein: CASSLTGVTEAFF.